In its sample, the clone carrying this TCR beta chain was seen a few times. Original handling: Cell counts per sample came from amplifying reference gene primers. The repertoire was sequenced with immunoSEQ multiplex PCR; TCRdb's copy has only in-frame clones and lacks some. The V and J calls and clone size are taken from that table; D and trimming were inferred from the DNA. The table lists approximately 500,000 clones, 85% to 90% of them singletons. V shed 5 bases and J shed 12 bases, with 14 bases lying between them. The CDR3 is 12 residues long. Per the germline V gene, CDR1 is SEHNR and CDR2 is FQNEAQ (reference sequence). This specimen comes from a study of blood T cell repertoires in COVID-19. Across the whole study: Sites in the United States, Italy and Spain provided acute and convalescent COVID-19 samples. Sample material is recorded as cDNA or gDNA derived from T cells, B-cell-depleted T cells, or PBMCs.

The Seattle patients joined while their infection was active and were tracked longitudinally afterward. This chain links TRBV7-9 with TRBJ2-1, with D possibly matching TRBD2 (6 bases). The receptor comes from a woman aged 45-65 years with COVID-19, enrolled during active disease. The sequenced material came from peripheral blood. The CDR3 protein is CASSPGTPGQFF. The CDR3, as DNA: TGTGCCAGCAGCCCGGGGACTCCAGGGCAGTTCTTC.